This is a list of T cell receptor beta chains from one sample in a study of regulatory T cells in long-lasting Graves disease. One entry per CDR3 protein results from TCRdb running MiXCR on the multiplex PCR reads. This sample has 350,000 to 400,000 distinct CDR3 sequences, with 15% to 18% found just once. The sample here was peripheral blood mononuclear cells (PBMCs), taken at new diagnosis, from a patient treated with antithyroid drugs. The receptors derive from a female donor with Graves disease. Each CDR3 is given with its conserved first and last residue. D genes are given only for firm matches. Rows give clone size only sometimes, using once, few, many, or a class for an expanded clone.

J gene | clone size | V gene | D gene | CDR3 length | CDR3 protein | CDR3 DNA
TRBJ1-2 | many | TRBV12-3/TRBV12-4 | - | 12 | CASSETLYGYTF | TGTGCCAGCAGTGAAACATTATATGGCTACACCTTC
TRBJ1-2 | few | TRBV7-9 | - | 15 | CASSLGGREVYGYTF | TGTGCCAGCAGCTTAGGGGGGCGAGAAGTCTATGGCTACACCTTC
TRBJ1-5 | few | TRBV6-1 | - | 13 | CASRRAGNQPQHF | TGTGCCAGCAGGAGGGCTGGCAATCAGCCCCAGCATTTT
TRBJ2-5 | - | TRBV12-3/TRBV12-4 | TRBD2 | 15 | CASTRTSGTQETQYF | TGTGCCAGCACCCGGACTAGCGGGACGCAAGAGACCCAGTACTTC
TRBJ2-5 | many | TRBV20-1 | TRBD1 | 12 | CSASTGEETQYF | TGCAGTGCTAGTACAGGGGAAGAGACCCAGTACTTC
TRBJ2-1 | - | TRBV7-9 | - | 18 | CASSSSNPGSPNYNEQFF | TGTGCCAGCAGCTCCTCAAACCCGGGGAGTCCTAACTACAATGAGCAGTTCTTC
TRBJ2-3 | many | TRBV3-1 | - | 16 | CASSQVPSASTDTQYF | TGTGCCAGCAGCCAAGTCCCGTCAGCTAGCACAGATACGCAGTATTTT
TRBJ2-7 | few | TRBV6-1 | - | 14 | CASSARGLSYEQYF | TGTGCCAGCAGCGCCCGGGGATTGTCCTACGAGCAGTACTTC
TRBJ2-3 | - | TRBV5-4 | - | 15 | CASSPNGPSADTQYF | TGTGCCAGCAGCCCTAACGGACCGTCGGCAGATACGCAGTATTTT
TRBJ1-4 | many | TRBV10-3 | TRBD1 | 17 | CPISELWVGTENEKLFF | TGTCCCATCAGTGAGCTGTGGGTCGGGACAGAAAATGAAAAACTGTTTTTT
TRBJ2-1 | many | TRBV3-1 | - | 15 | CASSPQRGRRLEQFF | TGTGCCAGCAGCCCGCAAAGGGGTCGACGGTTAGAGCAGTTCTTC
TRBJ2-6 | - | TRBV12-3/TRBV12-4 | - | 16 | CASTPLGDSGANVLTF | TGTGCCAGCACTCCCTTAGGGGACTCTGGGGCCAACGTCCTGACTTTC
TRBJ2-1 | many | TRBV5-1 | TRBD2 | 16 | CASSLIGLGVYNEQFF | TGCGCCAGCAGCTTAATTGGACTAGGGGTTTACAATGAGCAGTTCTTC
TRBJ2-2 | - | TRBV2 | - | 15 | CASTKTTGNTGELFF | TGTGCCAGCACCAAAACGACTGGGAACACCGGGGAGCTGTTTTTT
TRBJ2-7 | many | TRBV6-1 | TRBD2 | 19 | CASTLGGLAGDVTSYEQYF | TGTGCCAGCACCCTGGGGGGGCTAGCGGGAGACGTTACATCCTACGAGCAGTACTTC
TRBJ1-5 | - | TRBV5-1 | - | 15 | CASSLGGLGNHPQHF | TGCGCCAGCAGCTTGGGAGGGCTGGGCAATCATCCCCAGCATTTT
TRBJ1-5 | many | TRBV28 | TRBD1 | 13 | CASRGTADQPQHF | TGTGCCAGCAGAGGGACAGCCGATCAGCCCCAGCATTTT
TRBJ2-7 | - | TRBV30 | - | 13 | CAWSTGLPYEQYF | TGTGCCTGGAGTACGGGACTCCCCTACGAGCAGTACTTC
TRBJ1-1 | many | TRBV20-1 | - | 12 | CSARTENTEAFF | TGCAGTGCTAGAACAGAGAACACTGAAGCTTTCTTT
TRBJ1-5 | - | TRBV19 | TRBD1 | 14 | CASSLPTGGQPQHF | TGTGCCAGTAGTCTCCCCACAGGGGGACAGCCCCAGCATTTT
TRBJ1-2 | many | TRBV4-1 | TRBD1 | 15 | CASSPDRAQNYGYTF | TGCGCCAGCAGCCCGGACAGGGCTCAAAACTATGGCTACACCTTC
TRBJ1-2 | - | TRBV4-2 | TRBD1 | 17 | CASSQVRDRAQIYGYTF | TGTGCCAGCAGCCAAGTCCGAGACAGGGCGCAAATCTATGGCTACACCTTC
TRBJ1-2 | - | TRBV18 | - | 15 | CASSPGRAGTYGYTF | TGTGCCAGCTCACCAGGGCGAGCGGGGACCTATGGCTACACCTTC
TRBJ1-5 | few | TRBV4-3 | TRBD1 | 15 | CASSQGQGIGQPQHF | TGCGCCAGCAGCCAGGGACAGGGGATCGGGCAGCCCCAGCATTTT
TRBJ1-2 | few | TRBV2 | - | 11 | CASRQSYGYTF | TGTGCCAGCAGACAGTCCTATGGCTACACCTTC
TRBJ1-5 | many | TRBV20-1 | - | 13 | CSAIGGSNQPQHF | TGCAGTGCTATTGGGGGAAGCAATCAGCCCCAGCATTTT
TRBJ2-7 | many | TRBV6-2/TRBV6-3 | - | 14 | CASGWRGRVYEQYF | TGTGCCAGCGGATGGAGGGGGCGCGTCTACGAGCAGTACTTC
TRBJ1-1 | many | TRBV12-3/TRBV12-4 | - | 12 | CASSLDSGTAFF | TGTGCCAGCAGTTTGGATTCGGGGACAGCTTTCTTT